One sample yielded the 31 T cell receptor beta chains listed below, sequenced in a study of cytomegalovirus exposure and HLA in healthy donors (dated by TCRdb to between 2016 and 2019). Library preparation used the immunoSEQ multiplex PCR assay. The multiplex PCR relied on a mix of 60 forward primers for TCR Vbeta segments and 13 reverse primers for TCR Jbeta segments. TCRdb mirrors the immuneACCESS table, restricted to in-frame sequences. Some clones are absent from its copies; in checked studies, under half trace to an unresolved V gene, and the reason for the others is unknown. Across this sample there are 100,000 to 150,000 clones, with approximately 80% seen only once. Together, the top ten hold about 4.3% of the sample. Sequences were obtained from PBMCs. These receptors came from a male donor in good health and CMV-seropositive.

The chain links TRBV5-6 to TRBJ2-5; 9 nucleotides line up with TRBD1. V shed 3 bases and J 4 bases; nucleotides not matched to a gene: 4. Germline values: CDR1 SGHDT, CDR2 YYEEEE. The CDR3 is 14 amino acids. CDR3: CASSSGQGRETQYF. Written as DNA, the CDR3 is TGTGCCAGCAGCTCGGGACAGGGAAGAGAGACCCAGTACTTC. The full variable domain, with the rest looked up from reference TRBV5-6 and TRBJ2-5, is DAGVTQSPTHLIKTRGQQVTLRCSPKSGHDTVSWYQQALGQGPQFIFQYYEEEERQRGNFPDRFSGHQFPNYSSELNVNALLLGDSALYLCASSSGQGRETQYFGPGTRLLVL.

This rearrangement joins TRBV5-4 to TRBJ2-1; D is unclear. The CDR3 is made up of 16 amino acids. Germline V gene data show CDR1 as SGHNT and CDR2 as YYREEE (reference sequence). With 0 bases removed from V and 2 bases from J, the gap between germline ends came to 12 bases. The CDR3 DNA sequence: TGTGCCAGCAGCTTGGCCGGTGGTGTCGCCTACAATGAGCAGTTCTTC. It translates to CASSLAGGVAYNEQFF.

The CDR3 DNA reads TGTGCCAGTAGTCCGCAGGGTGTGGAGACCCAGTACTTC. It yields the protein CASSPQGVETQYF. The V gene is TRBV19, the J gene TRBJ2-5; D may be TRBD1 (5 bases). Between the trimmed V and J ends, which lost 5 bases and 5 bases, there was a span of 12 bases. The CDR3 runs 13 residues. Looked up from germline, CDR1 is LNHDA and CDR2 is SQIVND (reference sequence).

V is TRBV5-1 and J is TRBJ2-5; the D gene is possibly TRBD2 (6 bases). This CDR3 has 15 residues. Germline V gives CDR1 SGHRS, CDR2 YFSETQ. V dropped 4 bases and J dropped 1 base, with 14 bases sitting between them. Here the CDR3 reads CASSPLADLQETQYF. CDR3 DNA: TGCGCCAGCAGCCCTTTAGCGGATCTCCAAGAGACCCAGTACTTC. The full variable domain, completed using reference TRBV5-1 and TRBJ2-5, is KAGVTQTPRYLIKTRGQQVTLSCSPISGHRSVSWYQQTPGQGLQFLFEYFSETQRNKGNFPGRFSGRQFSNSRSEMNVSTLELGDSALYLCASSPLADLQETQYFGPGTRLLVL.

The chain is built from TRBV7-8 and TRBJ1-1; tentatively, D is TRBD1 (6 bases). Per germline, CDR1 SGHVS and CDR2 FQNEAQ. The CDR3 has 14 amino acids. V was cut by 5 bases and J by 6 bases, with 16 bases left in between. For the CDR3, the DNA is TGTGCCAGCAGCCCGCTTCGGAAGGGGGCTGAAGCTTTCTTT. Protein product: CASSPLRKGAEAFF.

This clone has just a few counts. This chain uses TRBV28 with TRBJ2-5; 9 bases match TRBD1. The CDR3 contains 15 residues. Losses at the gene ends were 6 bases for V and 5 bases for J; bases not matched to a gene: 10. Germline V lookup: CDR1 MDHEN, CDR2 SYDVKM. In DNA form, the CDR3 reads TGTGCCAGCAGCGTCCCTACAGGGGGCTGGGAGACCCAGTACTTC. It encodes CASSVPTGGWETQYF. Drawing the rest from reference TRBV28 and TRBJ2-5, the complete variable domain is DVKVTQSSRYLVKRTGEKVFLECVQDMDHENMFWYRQDPGLGLRLIYFSYDVKMKEKGDIPEGYSVSREKKERFSLILESASTNQTSMYLCASSVPTGGWETQYFGPGTRLLVL.

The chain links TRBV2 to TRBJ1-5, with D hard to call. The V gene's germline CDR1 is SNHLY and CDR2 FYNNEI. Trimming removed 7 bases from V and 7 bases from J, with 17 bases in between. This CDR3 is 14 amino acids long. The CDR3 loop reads CASIEEGGGQPQHF. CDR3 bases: TGTGCCAGCATTGAGGAGGGTGGAGGCCAGCCCCAGCATTTT.

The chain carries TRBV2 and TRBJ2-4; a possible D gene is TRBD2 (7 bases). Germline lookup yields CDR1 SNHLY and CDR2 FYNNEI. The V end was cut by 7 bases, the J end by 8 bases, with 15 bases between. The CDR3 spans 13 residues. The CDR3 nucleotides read TGTGCCAGCATACGGGGGGCGAGGGACATTCAGTACTTC. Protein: CASIRGARDIQYF.

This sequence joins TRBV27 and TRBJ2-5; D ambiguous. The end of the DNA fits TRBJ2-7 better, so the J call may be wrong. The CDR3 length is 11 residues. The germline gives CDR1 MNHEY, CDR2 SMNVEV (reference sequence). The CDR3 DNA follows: TGTGCCAGCCTCAGGTCCTACGAGCAGTACTTC. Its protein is CASLRSYEQYF.

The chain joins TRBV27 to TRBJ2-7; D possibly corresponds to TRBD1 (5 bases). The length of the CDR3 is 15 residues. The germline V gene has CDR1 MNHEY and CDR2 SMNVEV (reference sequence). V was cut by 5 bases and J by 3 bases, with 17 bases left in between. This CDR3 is CASSPRAGLDYEQYF. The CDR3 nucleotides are TGTGCCAGCAGTCCCCGGGCAGGGTTGGACTACGAGCAGTACTTC.

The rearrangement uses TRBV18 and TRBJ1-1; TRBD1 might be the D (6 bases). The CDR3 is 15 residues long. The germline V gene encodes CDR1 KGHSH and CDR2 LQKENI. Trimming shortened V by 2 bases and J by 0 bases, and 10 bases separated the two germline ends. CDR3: CASSPGAGVNTEAFF. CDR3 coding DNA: TGTGCCAGCTCACCAGGTGCAGGGGTGAACACTGAAGCTTTCTTT.

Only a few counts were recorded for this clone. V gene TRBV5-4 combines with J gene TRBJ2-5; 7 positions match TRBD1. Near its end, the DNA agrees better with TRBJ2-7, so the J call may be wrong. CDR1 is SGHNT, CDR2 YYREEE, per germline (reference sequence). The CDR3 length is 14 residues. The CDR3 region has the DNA TGTGCCAGCAGGTACGGGGACAGCTCCTACGAGCAGTACTTC. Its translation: CASRYGDSSYEQYF.

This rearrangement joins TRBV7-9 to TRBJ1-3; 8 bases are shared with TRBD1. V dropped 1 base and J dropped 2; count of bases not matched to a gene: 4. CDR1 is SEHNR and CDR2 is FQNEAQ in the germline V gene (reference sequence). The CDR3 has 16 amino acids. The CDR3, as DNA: TGTGCCAGCAGCTTAGACGCAGGGGGCACTGGAAACACCATATATTTT. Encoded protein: CASSLDAGGTGNTIYF.

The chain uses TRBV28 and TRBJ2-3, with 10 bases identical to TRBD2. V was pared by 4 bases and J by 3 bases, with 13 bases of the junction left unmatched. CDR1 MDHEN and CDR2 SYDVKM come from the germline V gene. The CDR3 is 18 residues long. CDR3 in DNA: TGTGCCAGCAGTTGGCCTAGCGGGGGAATTAGCAGGACAGATACGCAGTATTTT. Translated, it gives CASSWPSGGISRTDTQYF.

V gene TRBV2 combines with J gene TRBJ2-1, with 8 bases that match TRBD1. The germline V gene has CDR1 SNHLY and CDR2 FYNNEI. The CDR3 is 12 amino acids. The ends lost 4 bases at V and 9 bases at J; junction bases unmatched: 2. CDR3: CASSVDRGEQFF. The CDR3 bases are TGTGCCAGCAGTGTCGACAGGGGTGAGCAGTTCTTC.

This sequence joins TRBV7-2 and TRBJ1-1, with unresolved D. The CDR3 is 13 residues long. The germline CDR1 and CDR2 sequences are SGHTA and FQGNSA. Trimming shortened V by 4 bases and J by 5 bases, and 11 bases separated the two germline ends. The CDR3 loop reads CASSSSGFTEAFF. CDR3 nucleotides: TGTGCCAGCAGCTCGTCAGGTTTTACTGAAGCTTTCTTT.

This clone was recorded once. The CDR3 nucleotides are TGCGCCAGCAGCCTTCGCCCGGGACAGGGGGGAGATACGCAGTATTTT. Its protein product is CASSLRPGQGGDTQYF. The chain has TRBV5-1 and TRBJ2-3, with 11 bases fitting TRBD1. The CDR3 loop spans 16 amino acids. The J segment lost 5 bases and the V segment lost 4 bases, leaving 9 bases of the junction unmatched. CDR1 is SGHRS and CDR2 is YFSETQ in the germline V gene.

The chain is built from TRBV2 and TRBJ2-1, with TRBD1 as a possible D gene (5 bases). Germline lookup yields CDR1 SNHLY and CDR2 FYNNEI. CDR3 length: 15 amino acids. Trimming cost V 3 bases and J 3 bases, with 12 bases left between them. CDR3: CASSDGREVYNEQFF. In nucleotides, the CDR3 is TGTGCCAGCAGTGATGGCAGGGAAGTCTACAATGAGCAGTTCTTC.

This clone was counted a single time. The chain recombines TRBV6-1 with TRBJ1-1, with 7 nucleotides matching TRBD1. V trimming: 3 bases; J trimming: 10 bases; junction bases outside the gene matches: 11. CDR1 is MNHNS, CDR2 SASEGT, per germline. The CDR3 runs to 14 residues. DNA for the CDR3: TGTGCCAGCAGTGAGGGGGGACTCGGGACAGCAGCTTTCTTT. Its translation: CASSEGGLGTAAFF.

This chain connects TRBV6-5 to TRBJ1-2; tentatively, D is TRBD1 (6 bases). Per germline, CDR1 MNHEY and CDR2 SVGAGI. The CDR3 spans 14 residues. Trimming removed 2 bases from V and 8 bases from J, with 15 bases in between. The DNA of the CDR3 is TGTGCCAGCAGTTACACTCAGGGGTCGTGGGGCTACACCTTC. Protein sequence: CASSYTQGSWGYTF.

The CDR3 nucleotides read TGTGCCAGCAGTTTGGGAACTAGCGGTCCCTACGAGCAGTACTTC. Residues: CASSLGTSGPYEQYF. The rearrangement uses TRBV27 and TRBJ2-5; 8 positions match TRBD2. The tail of the sequence fits TRBJ2-7 better, so the J call may be wrong. The CDR3 has 15 residues. Per the germline V gene, CDR1 is MNHEY and CDR2 is SMNVEV (reference sequence).

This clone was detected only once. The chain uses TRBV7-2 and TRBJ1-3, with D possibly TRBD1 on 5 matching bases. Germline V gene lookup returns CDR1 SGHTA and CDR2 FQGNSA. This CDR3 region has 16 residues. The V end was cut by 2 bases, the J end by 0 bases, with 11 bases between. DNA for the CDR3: TGTGCCAGCAGCTTATGGGGCACCTCCTCTGGAAACACCATATATTTT. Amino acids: CASSLWGTSSGNTIYF.

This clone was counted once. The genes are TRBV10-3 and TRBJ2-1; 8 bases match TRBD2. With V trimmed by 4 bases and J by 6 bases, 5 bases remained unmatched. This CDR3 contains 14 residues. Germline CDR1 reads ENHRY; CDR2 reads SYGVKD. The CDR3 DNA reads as TGTGCCATCAGTGTGACTAGCGAGGGCAATGAGCAGTTCTTC. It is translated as CAISVTSEGNEQFF.

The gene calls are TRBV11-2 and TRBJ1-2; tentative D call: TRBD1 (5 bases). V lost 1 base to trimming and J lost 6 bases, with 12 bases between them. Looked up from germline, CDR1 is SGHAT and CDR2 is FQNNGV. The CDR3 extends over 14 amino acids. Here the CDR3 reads CASSLVGVKNGYTF. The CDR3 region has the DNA TGTGCCAGCAGCTTAGTAGGGGTTAAGAATGGCTACACCTTC.

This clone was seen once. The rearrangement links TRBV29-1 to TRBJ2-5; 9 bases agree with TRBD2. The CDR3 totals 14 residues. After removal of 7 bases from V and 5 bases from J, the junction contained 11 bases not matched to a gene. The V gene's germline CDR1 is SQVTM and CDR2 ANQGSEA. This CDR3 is CSGLGLANRETQYF. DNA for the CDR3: TGCAGCGGGCTGGGACTAGCCAACAGGGAGACCCAGTACTTC.

The CDR3 DNA reads TGTGCCAGCAGCTTGTCTTTCTCTGGAAACACCATATATTTT. Residues: CASSLSFSGNTIYF. This sequence joins TRBV5-5 and TRBJ1-3, with D unclear. The CDR3 has 14 residues. V lost 1 base, J lost 0 bases, and 5 bases lay in between. Germline CDR1 SGHKS, CDR2 YYEKEE (reference sequence).

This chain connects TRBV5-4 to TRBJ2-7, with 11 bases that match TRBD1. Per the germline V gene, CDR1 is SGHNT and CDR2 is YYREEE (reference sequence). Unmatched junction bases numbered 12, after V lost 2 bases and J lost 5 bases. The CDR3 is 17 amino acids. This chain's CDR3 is CASSFKLGQGVSDEQYF. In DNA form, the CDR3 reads TGTGCCAGCAGCTTCAAACTGGGACAGGGGGTTTCGGACGAGCAGTACTTC.

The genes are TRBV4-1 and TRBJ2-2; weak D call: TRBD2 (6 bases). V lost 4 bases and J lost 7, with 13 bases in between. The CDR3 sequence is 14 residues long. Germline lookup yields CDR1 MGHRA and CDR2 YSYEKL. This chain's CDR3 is CASSLIGGGGELFF. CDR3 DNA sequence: TGCGCCAGCAGCCTCATTGGGGGAGGCGGGGAGCTGTTTTTT.

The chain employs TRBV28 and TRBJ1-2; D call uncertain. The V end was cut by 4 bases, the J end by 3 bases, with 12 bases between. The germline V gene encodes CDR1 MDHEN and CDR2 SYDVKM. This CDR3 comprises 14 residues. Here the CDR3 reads CASSYEGFDYGYTF. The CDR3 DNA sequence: TGTGCCAGCAGTTATGAGGGTTTTGACTATGGCTACACCTTC.

The CDR3: CASSGGPGLALYEQYF. CDR3 DNA sequence: TGTGCCAGCAGCGGAGGACCGGGACTAGCGCTCTACGAGCAGTACTTC. The rearrangement joins TRBV5-4 to TRBJ2-5; 10 nucleotides align to TRBD2. The better agreement between TRBJ2-7 and the DNA end casts doubt on the J call. The CDR3 spans 16 residues. Looked up from germline, CDR1 is SGHNT and CDR2 is YYREEE (reference sequence).

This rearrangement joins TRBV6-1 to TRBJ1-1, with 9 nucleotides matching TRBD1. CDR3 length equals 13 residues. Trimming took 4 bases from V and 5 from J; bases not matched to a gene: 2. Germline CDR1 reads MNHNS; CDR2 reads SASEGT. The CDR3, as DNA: TGTGCCAGCAGTGTAGACAGGGGGACTGAAGCTTTCTTT. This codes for CASSVDRGTEAFF.